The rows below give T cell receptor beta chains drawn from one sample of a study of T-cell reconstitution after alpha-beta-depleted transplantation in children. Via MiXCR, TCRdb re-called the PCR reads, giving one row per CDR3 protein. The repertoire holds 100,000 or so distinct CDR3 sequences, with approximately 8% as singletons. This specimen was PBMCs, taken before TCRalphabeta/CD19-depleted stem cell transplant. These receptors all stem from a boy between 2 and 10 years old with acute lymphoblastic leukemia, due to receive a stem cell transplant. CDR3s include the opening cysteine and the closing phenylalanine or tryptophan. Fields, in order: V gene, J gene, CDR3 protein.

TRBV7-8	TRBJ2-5	CASSFLAGEETQYF
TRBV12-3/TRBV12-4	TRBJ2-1	CASSFSRRSSYSQQFF
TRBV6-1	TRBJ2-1	CASSDGQGAGEQFF
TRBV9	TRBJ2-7	CASSPASDCVLTYEQYF
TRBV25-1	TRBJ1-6	CASSDSGQLNSPLHF
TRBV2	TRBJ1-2	CASLTAGDYTF
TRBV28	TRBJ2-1	CASSRLDQRGEQFF
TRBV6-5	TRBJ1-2	CASPPADGYTF
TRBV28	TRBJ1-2	CASSSRDRARGYTF
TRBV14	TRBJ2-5	CASSRRTGGFETQYF
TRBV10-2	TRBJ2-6	CASSRDLGSGANVLTF
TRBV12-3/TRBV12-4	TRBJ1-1	CASSGQGPGETEAFF
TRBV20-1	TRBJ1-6	CSARDSSYNSPLHF
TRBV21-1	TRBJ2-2	CASTSQGAGELFF
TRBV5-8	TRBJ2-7	CASSLALGGLKTYEQYF
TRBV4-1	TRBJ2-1	CASSQDDRHNEQFF
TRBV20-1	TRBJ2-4	CSFRGWAKNIQYF
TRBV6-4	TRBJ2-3	CASSEEAGGTDTQYF
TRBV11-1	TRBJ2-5	CASSQTRWETQYF
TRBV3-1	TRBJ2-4	CASSQVGAGRNIQYF
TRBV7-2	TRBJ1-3	CASSSRTGGTSGNTIYF
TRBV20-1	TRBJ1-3	CSARDPTGQGNTIYF